This TCR beta chain was recorded in a study of shared clonotypes between healthy human individuals. Samples underwent the assay at deep level. Clones were sequenced by immunoSEQ multiplex PCR, and TCRdb holds only the in-frame ones, with some missing. The table shows millions of clones, with less than 95% occurring only once. Study-wide results and limits: Sample collection involved blood only; tissue repertoires are likely different.

To note about this clone: The antigen is not known.

Naive CD8 cells, CD45RO-negative and positively selected for CCR7, excluded terminally differentiated effector memory CD45RA+ cells. Free of recent acute infections or vaccinations, the donors were healthy HIV-negative adults. The length of the CDR3 is 15 residues. The germline V gene has CDR1 MNHEY and CDR2 SVGAGI. V shed 6 bases and J shed 0 bases, with 14 bases lying between them. This receptor was obtained from a man aged 18 to 30 in good health. The chain has TRBV6-5 and TRBJ1-1; no firm D call. Sequencing was performed on naive CD8+ T cells sorted from blood. CDR3 in amino acids: CASRGMAAMNTEAFF. CDR3 DNA sequence: TGTGCCAGCAGAGGTATGGCAGCGATGAACACTGAAGCTTTCTTT.